This T cell receptor (beta chain) came from a study of monozygotic twins with inflammatory bowel disease. The CDR3 length is 12 residues. Per germline, CDR1 SGHKS and CDR2 YYEKEE (reference sequence). Via template switching, UMIs carrying a 6-nucleotide sample barcode were introduced. TCRdb re-called the 5' RACE reads and catalogs CDR3 proteins one per entry, DNA excluded. This specimen shows about 330,000 distinct CDR3 sequences; the ten leading clones hold around 2%. Whole blood served as the source of total RNA, and no T cell sorting took place. Worth noting for this clonotype: Its specificity is unknown.

Study-level points and caveats: Researchers report that IBD patients shared fewer clonotypes with others than healthy twins, especially amid disease activity. IBD patients carried less diverse TCRbeta repertoires (inverse Simpson) than healthy co-twins.

The rearrangement joins TRBV5-5 to TRBJ2-2; the TCRdb D gene call, TRBD2, has no DNA to confirm it. The sample was blood. The clonotype originates from a human donor with ulcerative colitis or Crohn's disease, or a healthy co-twin of an affected twin (not recorded which). CDR3 region: CASSLGLRELFF.